The 22 T cell receptor beta chains below come from one sample, sequenced in a study of blood T cell repertoires in COVID-19. Profiling relied on immunoSEQ multiplex PCR, and the TCRdb table lists in-frame clones only, not all of them. The sample carries 100,000 to 150,000 clones, about 83% recorded once. Sequencing was performed on peripheral blood. The receptors were sampled from a man aged 60 to 69 with acute or convalescent COVID-19.

This chain uses TRBV30 with TRBJ1-2, with D possibly TRBD1 on 5 matching bases. The CDR3 extends over 11 amino acids. Germline values: CDR1 GTSNPN, CDR2 SVGIG (reference sequence). This CDR3 is CVREGHYGYTF. The CDR3 DNA reads TGTGTACGGGAGGGACACTATGGCTACACCTTC.

V usage is TRBV4-2 and J usage is TRBJ1-2; D unresolved. CDR1 and CDR2 from the germline V gene are LGHNA and YNFKEQ. This CDR3 spans 15 amino acids. Trimming stripped 4 bases from V and 8 bases from J, with 20 bases between. The chain's CDR3 is CASSRIGAGGSGYTF. In nucleotides, the CDR3 is TGTGCCAGCAGCCGGATAGGTGCGGGCGGGAGCGGCTACACCTTC.

This sequence joins TRBV4-1 and TRBJ2-7, with 7 bases identical to TRBD1. From germline, CDR1 is MGHRA and CDR2 YSYEKL. The CDR3 contains 13 residues. V lost 6 bases and J lost 5; bases outside the gene matches: 7. The CDR3: CASSLNRGNEQYF. As DNA, the CDR3 is TGCGCCAGCAGTCTGAACAGGGGCAACGAGCAGTACTTC.

The chain combines TRBV30 with TRBJ1-5; weak D call: TRBD1 (5 bases). Trimming took off 2 bases at V and 4 bases at J, with 15 bases between the two ends. The CDR3 length is 15 residues. Germline CDR1 GTSNPN, CDR2 SVGIG (reference sequence). The CDR3: CAWSWWGDSNQPQHF. CDR3 DNA sequence: TGTGCCTGGAGTTGGTGGGGGGACTCTAATCAGCCCCAGCATTTT.

The V and J genes are TRBV18 and TRBJ1-3, with D possibly matching TRBD1 (5 bases). CDR1 and CDR2 from the germline V gene are KGHSH and LQKENI. This CDR3 is 15 amino acids long. The V end was cut by 3 bases, the J end by 4 bases, with 13 bases between. CDR3 sequence: CASSPVGGGGNTIYF. CDR3 in DNA: TGTGCCAGCTCACCGGTTGGGGGAGGCGGAAACACCATATATTTT.

The gene calls are TRBV28 and TRBJ1-2; tentative D call: TRBD1 (5 bases). This CDR3 is 15 amino acids long. V dropped 5 bases and J dropped 5 bases, with 18 bases sitting between them. Germline values: CDR1 MDHEN, CDR2 SYDVKM. This chain's CDR3 is CASSPPVQGWYGYTF. CDR3 DNA: TGTGCCAGCAGTCCTCCGGTCCAGGGTTGGTATGGCTACACCTTC.

V and J are TRBV14 and TRBJ1-2; D unclear. Germline CDR1 is SGHDN and CDR2 is FVKESK. V shed 1 base and J shed 4 bases, with 13 bases lying between them. The CDR3 runs to 15 residues. The CDR3 nucleotides are TGTGCCAGCAGCCAAGGGTTAACGAGAGCCTATGGCTACACCTTC. This encodes CASSQGLTRAYGYTF.

V is TRBV5-5 and J is TRBJ2-6, with D unresolved. Trimming took off 4 bases at V and 0 bases at J, with 8 bases between the two ends. CDR3 length: 15 amino acids. In germline, CDR1 is SGHKS, CDR2 YYEKEE (reference sequence). In nucleotides, the CDR3 is TGTGCCAGCAGCGGAGACCTCTCTGGGGCCAACGTCCTGACTTTC. The encoded protein is CASSGDLSGANVLTF.

This chain uses TRBV3-1 (or the pseudogene TRBV3-2) with TRBJ2-4; tentatively, D is TRBD2 (5 bases). The CDR3 sequence is 16 residues long. Germline assignment: CDR1 LGHDT and CDR2 YNNKEL (reference sequence). Deletions cut 1 base from V and 5 bases from J, with 15 bases between. Written as DNA, the CDR3 is TGTGCCAGCAGCCAAGGGCCCTCAGGAGGCCAAAACATTCAGTACTTC. Translation gives CASSQGPSGGQNIQYF.

The chain carries TRBV28 and TRBJ1-4; D gene ambiguous. Germline-derived CDR1 and CDR2 are MDHEN and SYDVKM. V lost 4 bases and J lost 8, with 11 bases in between. This CDR3 contains 13 residues. The CDR3 reads CASSYQEREKLFF. CDR3 coding DNA: TGTGCCAGCAGTTATCAGGAAAGAGAAAAACTGTTTTTT.

The DNA for the CDR3 is TGTGCCAGCAGCAGAAACAGGGGGCTAACCGGGGAGCTGTTTTTT. It encodes CASSRNRGLTGELFF. V is TRBV6-5 and J is TRBJ2-2, with 9 bases identical to TRBD1. V shed 6 bases and J 5 bases; nucleotides not matched to a gene: 7. This CDR3 has 15 amino acids. CDR1 MNHEY and CDR2 SVGAGI come from the germline V gene.

The rearrangement joins TRBV30 to TRBJ1-1; 9 bases are shared with TRBD1. Trimming cost V 8 bases and J 2 bases; bases outside gene matches: 9. This CDR3 has 14 residues. The germline gives CDR1 GTSNPN, CDR2 SVGIG (reference sequence). CDR3 protein: CAGDRGFPNTEAFF. The CDR3 DNA is TGTGCCGGCGACAGGGGGTTCCCAAACACTGAAGCTTTCTTT.

The chain joins TRBV6-6 to TRBJ2-1; a possible D gene is TRBD1 (5 bases). The CDR3 runs 14 residues. In germline, CDR1 is MNHNY, CDR2 SVGAGI (reference sequence). Trimming left V 0 bases short and J 7 bases short, with 10 bases between. The CDR3 DNA reads TGTGCCAGCAGTTACTCGGGGCAGCTAAATGAGCAGTTCTTC. It yields the protein CASSYSGQLNEQFF.

The chain joins TRBV7-2 to TRBJ1-2, with D perhaps matching TRBD1 (5 bases). The CDR3 loop spans 14 amino acids. Looked up from germline, CDR1 is SGHTA and CDR2 is FQGNSA. V dropped 0 bases and J dropped 7 bases, with 12 bases sitting between them. For the CDR3, the DNA is TGTGCCAGCAGCTTAGCTCCGGGGGTGGTTGGCTACACCTTC. Translation gives CASSLAPGVVGYTF. Full variable domain (outside the CDR3, taken from reference TRBV7-2 and TRBJ1-2): GAGVSQSPSNKVTEKGKDVELRCDPISGHTALYWYRQSLGQGLEFLIYFQGNSAPDKSGLPSDRFSAERTGGSVSTLTIQRTQQEDSAVYLCASSLAPGVVGYTFGSGTRLTVV.

The chain employs TRBV7-3 and TRBJ1-1; TRBD1 might be the D (5 bases). The ends were cut back, 1 base at V and 1 base at J, with 10 bases in the middle. Per the germline V gene, CDR1 is SGHTA and CDR2 is FQGTGA. The CDR3 consists of 15 residues. This chain's CDR3 is CASSLNSGGNTEAFF. CDR3 DNA: TGTGCCAGCAGCTTAAACTCCGGGGGGAACACTGAAGCTTTCTTT.

The chain joins TRBV14 to TRBJ1-1; D is undetermined. This CDR3 region has 13 residues. V was trimmed by 5 bases and J by 1 base, leaving 8 bases between them. Looked up from germline, CDR1 is SGHDN and CDR2 is FVKESK. This CDR3 is CASSYTENTEAFF. CDR3 coding DNA: TGTGCCAGCAGCTATACAGAGAACACTGAAGCTTTCTTT.

The gene calls are TRBV29-1 and TRBJ2-5; possibly TRBD2 for D (6 bases). This CDR3 has 15 amino acids. Germline V gene data show CDR1 as SQVTM and CDR2 as ANQGSEA. Between the trimmed V and J ends, which lost 3 bases and 4 bases, there was a span of 18 bases. DNA for the CDR3: TGCAGCGTTGATCAAGGCGGTGGAGGGGCAGAGACCCAGTACTTC. It specifies CSVDQGGGGAETQYF.

The V gene is TRBV7-3, the J gene TRBJ1-2, with TRBD1 as a possible D gene (6 bases). Trimming pared 5 bases from V and 8 bases from J, leaving 15 bases between. The CDR3 length is 13 residues. Germline V CDR1 and CDR2: SGHTA, FQGTGA. The CDR3 is CASSRTASGGYTF. CDR3 sequence (DNA): TGTGCCAGCAGCCGGACAGCCTCGGGGGGCTACACCTTC.

V usage is TRBV19 and J usage is TRBJ2-6; tentative D call: TRBD2 (6 bases). Germline V gene lookup returns CDR1 LNHDA and CDR2 SQIVND (reference sequence). CDR3 length equals 15 residues. V gave up 6 bases and J gave up 1 base, with 10 bases separating them. CDR3 in DNA: TGTGCCAGTAGCAGAAGCGGGTCTGGGGCCAACGTCCTGACTTTC. Protein product: CASSRSGSGANVLTF.

The rearrangement uses TRBV10-3 and TRBJ1-2, with 9 bases that match TRBD1. This CDR3 comprises 14 residues. Germline loops: CDR1 ENHRY, CDR2 SYGVKD. Germline trimming cut 3 bases from V and 6 bases from J; bases unmatched to any gene: 5. DNA for the CDR3: TGTGCCATCAGTGACTATGGACAGGGGAATGGCTACACCTTC. It translates to CAISDYGQGNGYTF.

The J gene is TRBJ1-5, the V gene TRBV6-5; no firm D call. CDR1 is MNHEY, CDR2 SVGAGI, per germline. Trimming took 5 bases from V and 1 from J, leaving 6 bases between them. The CDR3 has 13 amino acids. CDR3 loop: CASSLGSNQPQHF. The CDR3 DNA is TGTGCCAGCAGTCTCGGGAGCAATCAGCCCCAGCATTTT.

This clone has more than one count but fewer than ten. This chain uses TRBV28 with TRBJ1-4; TRBD1 aligns across 7 bases. Germline CDR1 and CDR2: MDHEN and SYDVKM. J was trimmed by 2 bases and V by 5 bases; bases with no gene match: 8. The CDR3 spans 16 residues. CDR3 sequence: CASSPRQGGTNEKLFF. The CDR3 coding sequence is TGTGCCAGCAGTCCCCGACAGGGCGGGACTAATGAAAAACTGTTTTTT. The variable domain in full, completed from reference TRBV28 and TRBJ1-4, reads DVKVTQSSRYLVKRTGEKVFLECVQDMDHENMFWYRQDPGLGLRLIYFSYDVKMKEKGDIPEGYSVSREKKERFSLILESASTNQTSMYLCASSPRQGGTNEKLFFGSGTQLSVL.